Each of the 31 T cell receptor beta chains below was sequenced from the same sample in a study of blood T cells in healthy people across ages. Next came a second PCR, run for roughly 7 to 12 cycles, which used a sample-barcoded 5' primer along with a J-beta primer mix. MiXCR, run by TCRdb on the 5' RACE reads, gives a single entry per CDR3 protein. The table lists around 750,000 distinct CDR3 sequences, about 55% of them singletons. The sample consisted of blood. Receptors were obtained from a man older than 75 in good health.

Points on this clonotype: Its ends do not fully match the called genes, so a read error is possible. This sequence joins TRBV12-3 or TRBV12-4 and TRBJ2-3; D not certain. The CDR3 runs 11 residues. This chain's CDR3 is CGSSRADTQYF. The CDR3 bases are TGTGGCAGCAGCCGAGCAGATACGCAGTATTTT.

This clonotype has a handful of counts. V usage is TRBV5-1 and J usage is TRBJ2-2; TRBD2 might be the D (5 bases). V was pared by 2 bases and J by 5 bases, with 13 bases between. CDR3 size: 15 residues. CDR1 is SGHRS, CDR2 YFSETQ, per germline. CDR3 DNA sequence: TGCGCCAGCAGCTTAGGAGGCGGAAATACCGGGGAGCTGTTTTTT. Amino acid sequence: CASSLGGGNTGELFF.

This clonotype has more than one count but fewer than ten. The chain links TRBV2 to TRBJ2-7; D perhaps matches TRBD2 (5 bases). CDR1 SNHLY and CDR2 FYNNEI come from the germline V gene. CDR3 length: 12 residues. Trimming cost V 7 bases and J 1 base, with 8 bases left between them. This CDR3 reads CASTRESYEQYF. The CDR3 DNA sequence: TGTGCCAGCACTAGGGAGTCCTACGAGCAGTACTTC. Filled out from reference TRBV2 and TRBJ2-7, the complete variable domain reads EPEVTQTPSHQVTQMGQEVILRCVPISNHLYFYWYRQILGQKVEFLVSFYNNEISEKSEIFDDQFSVERPDGSNFTLKIRSTKLEDSAMYFCASTRESYEQYFGPGTRLTVT.

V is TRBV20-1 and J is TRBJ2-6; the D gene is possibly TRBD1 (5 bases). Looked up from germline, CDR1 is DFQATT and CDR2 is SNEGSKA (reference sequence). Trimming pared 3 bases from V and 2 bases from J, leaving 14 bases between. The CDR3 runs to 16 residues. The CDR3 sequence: CSARGQGAPGANVLTF. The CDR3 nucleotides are TGCAGTGCTAGGGGCCAAGGGGCCCCTGGGGCCAACGTCCTGACTTTC.

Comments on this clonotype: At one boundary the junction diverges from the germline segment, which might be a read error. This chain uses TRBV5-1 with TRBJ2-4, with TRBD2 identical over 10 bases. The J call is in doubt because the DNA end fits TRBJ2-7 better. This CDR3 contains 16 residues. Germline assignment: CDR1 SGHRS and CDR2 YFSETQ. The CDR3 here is CASSPTTSGVSCEQYF. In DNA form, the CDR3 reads TGCGCCAGCAGCCCGACCACTAGCGGGGTTTCCTGCGAGCAGTACTTC.

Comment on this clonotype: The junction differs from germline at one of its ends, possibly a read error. The CDR3: CSSRSSPARETQYF. The DNA for the CDR3 is TGCTCCAGTAGAAGCAGCCCCGCAAGGGAGACCCAGTACTTC. The genes are TRBV19 and TRBJ2-7; D uncertain. Matching the DNA end better, TRBJ2-5 makes the J call doubtful. This CDR3 spans 14 amino acids. Germline assignment: CDR1 LNHDA and CDR2 SQIVND (reference sequence).

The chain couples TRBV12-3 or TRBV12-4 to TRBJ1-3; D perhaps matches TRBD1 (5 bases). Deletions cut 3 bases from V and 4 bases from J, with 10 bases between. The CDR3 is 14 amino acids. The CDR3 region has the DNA TGTGCCAGCAGTTTGACAGTTACGGGAAACACCATATATTTT. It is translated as CASSLTVTGNTIYF.

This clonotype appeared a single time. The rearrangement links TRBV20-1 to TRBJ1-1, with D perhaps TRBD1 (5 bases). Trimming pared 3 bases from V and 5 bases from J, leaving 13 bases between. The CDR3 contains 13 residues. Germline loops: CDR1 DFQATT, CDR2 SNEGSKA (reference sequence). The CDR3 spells CSASRWGKTEAFF. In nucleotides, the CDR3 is TGCAGTGCTAGTCGGTGGGGGAAGACTGAAGCTTTCTTT.

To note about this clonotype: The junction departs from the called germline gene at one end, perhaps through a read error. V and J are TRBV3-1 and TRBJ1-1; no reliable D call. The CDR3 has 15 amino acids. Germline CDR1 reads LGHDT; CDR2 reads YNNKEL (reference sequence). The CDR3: CASSSSTPSNTEAFF. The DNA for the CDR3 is TGTGCCAGCAGCTCCTCCACACCATCGAACACTGAGGCTTTCTTT. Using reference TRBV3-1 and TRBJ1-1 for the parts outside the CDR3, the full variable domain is DTAVSQTPKYLVTQMGNDKSIKCEQNLGHDTMYWYKQDSKKFLKIMFSYNNKELIINETVPNRFSPKSPDKAHLNLHINSLELGDSAVYFCASSSSTPSNTEAFFGQGTRLTVV.

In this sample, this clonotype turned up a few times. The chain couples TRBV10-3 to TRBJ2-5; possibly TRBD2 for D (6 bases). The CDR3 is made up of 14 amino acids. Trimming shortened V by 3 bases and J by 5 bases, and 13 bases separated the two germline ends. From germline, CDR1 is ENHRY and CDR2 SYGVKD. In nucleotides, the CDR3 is TGTGCCATCAGTGATTACGCGGCGGGGGAGACCCAGTACTTC. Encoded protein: CAISDYAAGETQYF.

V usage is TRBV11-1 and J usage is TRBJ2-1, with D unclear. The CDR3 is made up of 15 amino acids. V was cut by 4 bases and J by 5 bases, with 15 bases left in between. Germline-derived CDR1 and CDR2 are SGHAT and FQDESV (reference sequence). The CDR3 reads CASSSRLSADNEQFF. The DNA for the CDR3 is TGTGCCAGCAGCTCCCGACTGAGCGCCGACAATGAGCAGTTCTTC.

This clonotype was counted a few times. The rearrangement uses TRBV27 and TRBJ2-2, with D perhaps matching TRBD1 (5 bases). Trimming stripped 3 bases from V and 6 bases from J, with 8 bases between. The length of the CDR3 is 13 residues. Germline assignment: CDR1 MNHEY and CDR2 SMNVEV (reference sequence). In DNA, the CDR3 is TGTGCCAGCAGTTTTGCAGGGTCCGGGGAGCTGTTTTTT. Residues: CASSFAGSGELFF.

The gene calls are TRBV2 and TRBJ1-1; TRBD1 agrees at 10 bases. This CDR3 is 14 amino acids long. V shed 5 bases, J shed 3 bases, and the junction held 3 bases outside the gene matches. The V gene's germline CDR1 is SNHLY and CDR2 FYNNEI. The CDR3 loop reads CASSWDRGDTEAFF. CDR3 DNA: TGTGCCAGCAGTTGGGACAGGGGTGACACTGAAGCTTTCTTT.

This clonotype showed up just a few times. The CDR3 bases are TGTGCCAGCAGCTTAGGGGGCCTAGCGGGAGGGCCGGGCTCCTACGAGCAGTACTTC. It yields the protein CASSLGGLAGGPGSYEQYF. This chain connects TRBV13 to TRBJ2-7; 12 bases map to TRBD2. The CDR3 has 19 amino acids. Looked up from germline, CDR1 is PRHDT and CDR2 is FYEKMQ (reference sequence). Losses at the gene ends were 0 bases for V and 0 bases for J; bases not matched to a gene: 9.

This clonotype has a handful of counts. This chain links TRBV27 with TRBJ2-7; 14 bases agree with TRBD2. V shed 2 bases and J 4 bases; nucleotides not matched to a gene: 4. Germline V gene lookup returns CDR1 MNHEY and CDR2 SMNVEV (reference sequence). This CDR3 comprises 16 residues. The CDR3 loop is CASSLRGTSGRYEQYF. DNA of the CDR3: TGTGCCAGCAGTTTAAGGGGGACTAGCGGGAGATACGAGCAGTACTTC.

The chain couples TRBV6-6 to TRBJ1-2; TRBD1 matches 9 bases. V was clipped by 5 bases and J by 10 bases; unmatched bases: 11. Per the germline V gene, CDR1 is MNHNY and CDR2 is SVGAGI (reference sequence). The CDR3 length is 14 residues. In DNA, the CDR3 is TGTGCCAGCAGTAACACAGGGGGCGTAGATGACTACACCTTC. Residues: CASSNTGGVDDYTF.

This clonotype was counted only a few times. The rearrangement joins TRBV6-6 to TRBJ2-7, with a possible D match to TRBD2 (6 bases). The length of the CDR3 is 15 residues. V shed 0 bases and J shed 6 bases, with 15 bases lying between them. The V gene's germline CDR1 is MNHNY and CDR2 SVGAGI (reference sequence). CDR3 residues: CASSYSITSPREQYF. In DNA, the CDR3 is TGTGCCAGCAGTTACTCGATCACTAGCCCCCGCGAGCAGTACTTC.

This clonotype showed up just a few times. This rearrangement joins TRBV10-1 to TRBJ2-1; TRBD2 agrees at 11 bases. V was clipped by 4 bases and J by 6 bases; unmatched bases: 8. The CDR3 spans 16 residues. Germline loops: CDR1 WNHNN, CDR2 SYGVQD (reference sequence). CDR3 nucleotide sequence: TGCGCCAGCAGTGGACGTACTAGCGGGAGAGGCAATGAGCAGTTCTTC. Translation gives CASSGRTSGRGNEQFF.

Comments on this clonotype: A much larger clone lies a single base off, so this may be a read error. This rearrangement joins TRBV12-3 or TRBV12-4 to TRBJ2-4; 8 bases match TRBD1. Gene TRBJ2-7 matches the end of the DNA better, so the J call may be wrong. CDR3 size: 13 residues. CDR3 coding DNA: TGTGCCAGCAGCCACACAGGGGGGTACGAGCAGTACTTC. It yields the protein CASSHTGGYEQYF.

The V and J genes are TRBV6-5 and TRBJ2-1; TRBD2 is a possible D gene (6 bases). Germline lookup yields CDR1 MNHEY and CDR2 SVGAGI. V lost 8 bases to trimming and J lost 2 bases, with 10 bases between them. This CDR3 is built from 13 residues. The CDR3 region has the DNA TGTGCCAGCCGGAGGGACGCCTACAATGAGCAGTTCTTC. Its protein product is CASRRDAYNEQFF.

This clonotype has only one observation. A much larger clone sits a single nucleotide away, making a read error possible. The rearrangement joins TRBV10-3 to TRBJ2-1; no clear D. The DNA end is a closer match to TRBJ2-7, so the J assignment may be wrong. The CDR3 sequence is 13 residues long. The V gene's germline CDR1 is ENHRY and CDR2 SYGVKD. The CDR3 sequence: CAISEPSYNEQYF. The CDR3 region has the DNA TGTGCCATCAGTGAGCCGTCCTACAATGAGCAGTACTTC.

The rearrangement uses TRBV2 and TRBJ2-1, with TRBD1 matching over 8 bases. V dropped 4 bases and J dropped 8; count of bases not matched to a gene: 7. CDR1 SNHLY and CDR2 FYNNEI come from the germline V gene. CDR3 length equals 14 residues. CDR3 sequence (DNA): TGTGCCAGCAGTGCGGACAGGGTAAGGGATGAGCAGTTCTTC. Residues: CASSADRVRDEQFF.

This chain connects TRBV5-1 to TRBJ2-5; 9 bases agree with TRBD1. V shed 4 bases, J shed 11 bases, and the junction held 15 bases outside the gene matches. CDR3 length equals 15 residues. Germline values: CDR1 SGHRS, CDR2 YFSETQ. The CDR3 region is CASSHRTGVGNEQYF. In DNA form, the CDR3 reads TGCGCCAGCAGCCATCGGACAGGGGTTGGAAATGAGCAGTACTTC.

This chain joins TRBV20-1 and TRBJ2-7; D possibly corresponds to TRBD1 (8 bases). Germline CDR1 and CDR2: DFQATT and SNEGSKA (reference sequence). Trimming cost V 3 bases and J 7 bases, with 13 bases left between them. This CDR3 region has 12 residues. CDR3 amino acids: CSARNRGGEQYF. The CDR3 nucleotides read TGCAGTGCTAGGAACAGGGGGGGAGAGCAGTACTTC.

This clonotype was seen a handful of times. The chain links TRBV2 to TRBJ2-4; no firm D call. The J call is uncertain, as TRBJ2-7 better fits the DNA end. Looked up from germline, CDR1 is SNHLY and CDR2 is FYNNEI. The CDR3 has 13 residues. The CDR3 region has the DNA TGTGCCAGGTCCCCCCGACTCGGCTACGAGCAGTACTTC. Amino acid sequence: CARSPRLGYEQYF.

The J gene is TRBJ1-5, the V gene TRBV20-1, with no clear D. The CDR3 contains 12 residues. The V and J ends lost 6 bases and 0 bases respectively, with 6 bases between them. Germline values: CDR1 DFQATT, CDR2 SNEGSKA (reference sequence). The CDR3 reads CSARNSNQPQHF. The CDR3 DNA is TGCAGTGCCAGAAATAGCAATCAGCCCCAGCATTTT.

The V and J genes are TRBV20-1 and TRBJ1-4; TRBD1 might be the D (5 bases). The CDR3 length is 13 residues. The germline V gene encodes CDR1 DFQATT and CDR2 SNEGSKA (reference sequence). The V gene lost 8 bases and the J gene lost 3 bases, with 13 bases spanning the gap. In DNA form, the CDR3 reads TGCAGTACCCCGGAGGGGTCTAATGAAAAACTGTTTTTT. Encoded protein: CSTPEGSNEKLFF.

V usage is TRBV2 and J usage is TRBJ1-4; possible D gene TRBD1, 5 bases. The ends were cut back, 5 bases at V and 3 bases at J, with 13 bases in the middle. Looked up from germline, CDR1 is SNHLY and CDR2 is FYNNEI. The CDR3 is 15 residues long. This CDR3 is CASSNLGTANEKLFF. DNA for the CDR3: TGTGCCAGCAGTAATCTCGGGACGGCTAATGAAAAACTGTTTTTT.

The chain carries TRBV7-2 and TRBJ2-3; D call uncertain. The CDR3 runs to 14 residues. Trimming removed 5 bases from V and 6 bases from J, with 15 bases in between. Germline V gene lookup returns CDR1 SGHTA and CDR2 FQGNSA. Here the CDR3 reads CASSVGTVGDTQYF. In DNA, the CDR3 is TGTGCCAGCAGCGTAGGCACAGTTGGGGATACGCAGTATTTT.

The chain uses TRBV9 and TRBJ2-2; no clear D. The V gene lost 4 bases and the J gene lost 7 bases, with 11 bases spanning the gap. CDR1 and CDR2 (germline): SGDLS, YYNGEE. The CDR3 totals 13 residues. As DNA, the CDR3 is TGTGCCAGCAGCCGGGCCCCTAGCGGGGAGCTGTTTTTT. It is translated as CASSRAPSGELFF.

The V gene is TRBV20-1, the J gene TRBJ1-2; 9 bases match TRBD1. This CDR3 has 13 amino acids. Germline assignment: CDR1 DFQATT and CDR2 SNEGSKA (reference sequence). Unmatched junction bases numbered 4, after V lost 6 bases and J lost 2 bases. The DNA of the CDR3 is TGCAGTGCAATTGGGACAGGGAACTATGGCTACACCTTC. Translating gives CSAIGTGNYGYTF.